This T cell receptor (beta chain) comes out of a study of cytomegalovirus exposure and HLA in healthy donors. Regarding the study as a whole: Cytomegalovirus status, reportedly, was diagnosed with high specificity and sensitivity by the classifier.

The primer mix had 60 Vbeta and 13 Jbeta primers. Per the original methods: Later work found around 72 million unique TCR beta chains, with around 10 million shared. Here immunoSEQ multiplex PCR was the method, and the copy in TCRdb shows in-frame clones only, minus some. The D gene and trimming were derived from the DNA, and the V and J assignments and clone size from that table. Here the sample spans around 260,000 clones, about 80% being singletons. Notes on this clone: The antigen is undetermined.

The CDR3 sequence is 16 residues long. The J segment lost 0 bases and the V segment lost 5 bases, leaving 7 bases of the junction unmatched. Germline V gene data show CDR1 as SGHTA and CDR2 as FQGTGA. This TCR was sampled from a girl aged 2 to 10 in good health and CMV-seronegative. This chain uses TRBV7-3 with TRBJ1-1; 9 bases line up with TRBD1. The sample consisted of PBMCs. The chain's CDR3 is CASSPTGGPMNTEAFF. CDR3 nucleotide sequence: TGTGCCAGCAGCCCGACAGGGGGGCCGATGAACACTGAAGCTTTCTTT.